One sample yielded the 18 T cell receptor beta chains listed below, sequenced in a study of T cell repertoires in cytomegalovirus infection. TCRdb re-derived calls from the reads in MiXCR, one entry per CDR3 protein. The sample has hundreds of thousands of distinct CDR3 sequences; approximately 40% are singletons. Sequenced: PBMCs. The receptors here all came from a human donor in good health (CMV status not recorded). Some clones in this sample may be carry-over from other donors' samples.

CDR3 loop: CASKGQGETQYF. The CDR3, as DNA: TGTGCCTCCAAGGGACAGGGAGAGACCCAGTACTTC. V and J are TRBV10-3 and TRBJ2-5; TRBD1 aligns across 9 bases. Looked up from germline, CDR1 is ENHRY and CDR2 is SYGVKD. V lost 11 bases to trimming and J lost 4 bases; unmatched junction nucleotides: 5. The CDR3 runs 12 residues.

This clonotype was counted only a few times. The rearrangement uses TRBV7-2 and TRBJ2-1, with TRBD2 identical over 9 bases. CDR1 and CDR2 from the germline V gene are SGHTA and FQGNSA. The length of the CDR3 is 16 residues. The junction had 8 bases not matched to a gene; V was cut back by 5 bases and J by 3 bases. The CDR3 protein is CASSLLLAGSYNEQFF. The CDR3, as DNA: TGTGCCAGCAGCCTACTCCTAGCGGGGAGCTACAATGAGCAGTTCTTC.

The chain recombines TRBV20-1 with TRBJ1-6; D is perhaps TRBD1 (5 bases). Per the germline V gene, CDR1 is DFQATT and CDR2 is SNEGSKA (reference sequence). Trimming shortened V by 4 bases and J by 0 bases, and 25 bases separated the two germline ends. The CDR3 contains 20 residues. In nucleotides, the CDR3 is TGCAGTGCTAATAACCACAGGCCTCATGCAGGGAGCTCCTATAATTCACCCCTCCACTTT. This encodes CSANNHRPHAGSSYNSPLHF.

Only a few counts were recorded for this clonotype. This chain links TRBV7-9 with TRBJ1-2, with D possibly TRBD1 on 6 matching bases. CDR1 and CDR2 (germline): SEHNR, FQNEAQ (reference sequence). The CDR3 loop spans 15 amino acids. The ends were cut back, 1 base at V and 0 bases at J, with 9 bases in the middle. Here the CDR3 DNA reads TGTGCCAGCAGCTTAGGGACAGCAGCTAACTATGGCTACACCTTC. Protein product: CASSLGTAANYGYTF.

The chain combines TRBV27 with TRBJ1-2; D is possibly TRBD1 (6 bases). V dropped 2 bases and J dropped 8 bases, with 18 bases sitting between them. The CDR3 has 15 amino acids. CDR1 and CDR2 (germline): MNHEY, SMNVEV (reference sequence). Here the CDR3 reads CASSLAGAENRGYTF. Here the CDR3 DNA reads TGTGCCAGCAGTTTAGCAGGGGCAGAGAATCGAGGCTACACCTTC.

A few counts support this clonotype. The chain joins TRBV19 to TRBJ2-7; a weak D match, TRBD2 (6 bases). The CDR3 is made up of 13 amino acids. Trimming took off 4 bases at V and 2 bases at J, with 9 bases between the two ends. The germline V gene has CDR1 LNHDA and CDR2 SQIVND (reference sequence). CDR3 sequence (DNA): TGTGCCAGTAGTAGGAGGGCTCCCTACGAGCAGTACTTC. This encodes CASSRRAPYEQYF.

This clonotype was picked up a small number of times. The genes are TRBV9 and TRBJ1-3; D is perhaps TRBD1 (5 bases). The V gene lost 6 bases and the J gene lost 5 bases, with 15 bases spanning the gap. The CDR3 sequence is 14 residues long. Per germline, CDR1 SGDLS and CDR2 YYNGEE. The CDR3 spells CASNSAGPRNTIYF. DNA of the CDR3: TGTGCCAGCAATTCCGCGGGACCGAGAAACACCATATATTTT.

This clonotype was observed at least ten times. The DNA of the CDR3 is TGTGCCAGCAGCCCTTATAGCAATCAGCCCCAGCATTTT. This translates into CASSPYSNQPQHF. V gene TRBV28 combines with J gene TRBJ1-5; D is uncertain. Germline V gives CDR1 MDHEN, CDR2 SYDVKM. V was cut by 6 bases and J by 0 bases, with 6 bases left in between. The CDR3 loop spans 13 amino acids.

CDR3 DNA sequence: TGCAGTGCTCCGGACATGAACTATGGCTACACCTTC. This gives the protein CSAPDMNYGYTF. The chain couples TRBV20-1 to TRBJ1-2; tentatively, D is TRBD1 (5 bases). This CDR3 has 12 amino acids. V dropped 5 bases and J dropped 2 bases, with 9 bases sitting between them. CDR1 is DFQATT, CDR2 SNEGSKA, per germline (reference sequence).

The table lists this clonotype with a few counts. This chain connects TRBV7-2 to TRBJ2-1, with 7 positions matching TRBD1. The germline gives CDR1 SGHTA, CDR2 FQGNSA. The trim removed 4 bases at V and 7 bases at J, leaving 1 base unmatched. The CDR3 sequence is 12 residues long. The CDR3 sequence is CASSYRGNEQFF. DNA of the CDR3: TGTGCCAGCAGCTACAGGGGAAATGAGCAGTTCTTC.

The J gene is TRBJ2-7, the V gene TRBV20-1; D remains unclear. The CDR3 spans 12 residues. With 3 bases removed from V and 3 bases from J, the gap between germline ends came to 9 bases. In germline, CDR1 is DFQATT, CDR2 SNEGSKA (reference sequence). Written as DNA, the CDR3 is TGCAGTGCTAGTCGATCGGACTACGAGCAGTACTTC. Translating it yields CSASRSDYEQYF.

This clonotype occurred a few times. V gene TRBV6-5 combines with J gene TRBJ2-3, with 10 bases fitting TRBD2. The CDR3 length is 17 residues. Germline CDR1 is MNHEY and CDR2 is SVGAGI. The V segment lost 2 bases and the J segment 4 bases; nucleotides outside the gene matches: 9. Here the CDR3 reads CASSYRTSGLRADTQYF. Written as DNA, the CDR3 is TGTGCCAGCAGTTACCGGACTAGCGGCCTGCGGGCAGATACGCAGTATTTT.

This clonotype has a handful of counts. The rearrangement uses TRBV7-2 and TRBJ2-7; perhaps TRBD1 as D (6 bases). This CDR3 is 15 amino acids long. V lost 6 bases and J lost 0, with 15 bases in between. CDR1 and CDR2 (germline): SGHTA, FQGNSA. In DNA, the CDR3 is TGTGCCAGCAGTCAGGGGCGGCTGAGCTCCTACGAGCAGTACTTC. Translating gives CASSQGRLSSYEQYF.

This clonotype has ten or more counts. The rearrangement joins TRBV27 to TRBJ1-5; unclear D gene. V lost 4 bases, J lost 4 bases, and 14 bases lay in between. The CDR3 has 15 residues. CDR1 and CDR2 from the germline V gene are MNHEY and SMNVEV (reference sequence). The CDR3 here is CASSSTGPSNQPQHF. CDR3 nucleotides: TGTGCCAGCAGTTCCACTGGCCCTTCTAATCAGCCCCAGCATTTT.

This sequence joins TRBV20-1 and TRBJ1-2; possible D gene TRBD1, 5 bases. The CDR3 is 13 amino acids. Germline V gene lookup returns CDR1 DFQATT and CDR2 SNEGSKA (reference sequence). V was cut by 5 bases and J by 2 bases, with 12 bases left in between. CDR3 loop: CSAAGFSNYGYTF. The CDR3 nucleotides read TGCAGTGCTGCAGGGTTTTCAAACTATGGCTACACCTTC.

This clonotype was seen only a few times. The CDR3 is CAITPVGGRVNTEAFF. The DNA for the CDR3 is TGTGCCATCACTCCGGTGGGGGGCAGGGTGAACACTGAAGCTTTCTTT. The rearrangement links TRBV10-3 to TRBJ1-1, with D tentatively TRBD1 (6 bases). The V and J ends lost 7 bases and 0 bases respectively, with 18 bases between them. The germline V gene encodes CDR1 ENHRY and CDR2 SYGVKD. This CDR3 is 16 amino acids long.

This chain connects TRBV6-5 to TRBJ1-6, with D possibly matching TRBD1 (5 bases). Trimming removed 4 bases at V and 6 bases at J, with 16 bases between. From germline, CDR1 is MNHEY and CDR2 SVGAGI. This CDR3 has 16 amino acids. The CDR3 reads CASSSAGERGNSPLHF. The CDR3 DNA reads TGTGCCAGCAGTTCGGCCGGGGAGAGGGGTAATTCACCCCTCCACTTT.

The chain combines TRBV7-9 with TRBJ2-3; 10 bases fit TRBD1. The V gene's germline CDR1 is SEHNR and CDR2 FQNEAQ (reference sequence). The CDR3 consists of 17 residues. V lost 1 base and J lost 2; bases outside the gene matches: 6. CDR3 nucleotides: TGTGCCAGCAGCTTAGGTTGGGGACAGGGGCTCACAGATACGCAGTATTTT. It specifies CASSLGWGQGLTDTQYF.